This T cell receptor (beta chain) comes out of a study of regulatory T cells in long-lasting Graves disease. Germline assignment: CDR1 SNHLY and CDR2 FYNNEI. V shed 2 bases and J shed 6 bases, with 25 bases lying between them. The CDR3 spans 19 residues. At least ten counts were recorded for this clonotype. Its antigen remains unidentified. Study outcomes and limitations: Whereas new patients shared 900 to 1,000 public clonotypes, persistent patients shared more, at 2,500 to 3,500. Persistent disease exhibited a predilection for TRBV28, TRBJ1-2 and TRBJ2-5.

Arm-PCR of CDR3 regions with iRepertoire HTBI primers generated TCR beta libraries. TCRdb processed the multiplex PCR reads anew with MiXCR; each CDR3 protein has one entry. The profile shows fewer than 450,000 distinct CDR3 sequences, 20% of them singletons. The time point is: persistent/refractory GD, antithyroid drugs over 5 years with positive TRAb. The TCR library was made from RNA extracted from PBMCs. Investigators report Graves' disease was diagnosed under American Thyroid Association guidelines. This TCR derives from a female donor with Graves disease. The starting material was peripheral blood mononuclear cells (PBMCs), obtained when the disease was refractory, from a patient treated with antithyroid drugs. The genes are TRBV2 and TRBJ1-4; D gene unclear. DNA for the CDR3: TGTGCCAGCAGTGAAAATGGCTCCCCGTTTAGGTCCTTTGATGAAAAACTGTTTTTT. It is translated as CASSENGSPFRSFDEKLFF.